The T cell receptor beta chain under discussion was sequenced for a study of post-analysis software for immune sequencing data. Study-level results: TRBV segments more frequent in patients than in controls numbered a few and included TRBV5-6, TRBV5-1 and TRBV20-1.

cDNA libraries of TCR beta carried unique molecular identifiers. TCRdb used MiXCR to reprocess the PCR reads, holding one entry per CDR3 protein. The sample includes about 540,000 distinct CDR3 sequences, under 40% of them seen just once. This clonotype was picked up many times. What it recognizes is unknown. With 4 bases removed from V and 4 bases from J, the gap between germline ends came to 10 bases. The CDR3 extends over 13 amino acids. From germline, CDR1 is KGHSH and CDR2 LQKENI. Sequenced input: blood. V and J are TRBV18 and TRBJ1-2; no clear D. The source of this sequence is a girl aged 2-17 years with multiple sclerosis. Here the CDR3 DNA reads TGTGCCAGCTCACTAAGTATAGGCTATGGCTACACCTTC. Residues: CASSLSIGYGYTF. Together with reference TRBV18 and TRBJ1-2, the CDR3 gives the full variable domain: NAGVMQNPRHLVRRRGQEARLRCSPMKGHSHVYWYRQLPEEGLKFMVYLQKENIIDESGMPKERFSAEFPKEGPSILRIQQVVRGDSAAYFCASSLSIGYGYTFGSGTRLTVV.